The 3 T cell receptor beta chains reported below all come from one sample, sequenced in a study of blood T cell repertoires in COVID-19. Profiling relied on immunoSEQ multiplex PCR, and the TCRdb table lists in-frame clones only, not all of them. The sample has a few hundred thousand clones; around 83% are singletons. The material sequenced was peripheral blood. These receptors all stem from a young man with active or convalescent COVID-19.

The CDR3: CASTPVESFNSPLHF. The CDR3 DNA reads TGTGCCAGCACTCCCGTTGAGAGCTTTAATTCACCCCTCCACTTT. J is TRBJ1-6 and V is TRBV5-5, with no clear D. The CDR3 totals 15 residues. Trimming removed 6 bases from V and 6 bases from J, with 16 bases in between. CDR1 SGHKS and CDR2 YYEKEE come from the germline V gene (reference sequence).

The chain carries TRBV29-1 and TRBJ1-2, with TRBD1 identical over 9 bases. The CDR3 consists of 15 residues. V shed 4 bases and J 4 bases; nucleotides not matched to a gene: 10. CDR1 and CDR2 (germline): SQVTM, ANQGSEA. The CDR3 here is CSVVWTGAMSYGYTF. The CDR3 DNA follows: TGCAGCGTTGTTTGGACAGGGGCGATGAGCTATGGCTACACCTTC.

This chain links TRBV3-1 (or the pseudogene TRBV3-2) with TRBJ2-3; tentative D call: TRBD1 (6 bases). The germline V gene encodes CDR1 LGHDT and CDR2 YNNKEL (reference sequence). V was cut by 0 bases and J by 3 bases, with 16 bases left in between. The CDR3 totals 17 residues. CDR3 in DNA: TGTGCCAGCAGCCAAGATCTCGAGGGGGTTATTACAGATACGCAGTATTTT. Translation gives CASSQDLEGVITDTQYF.